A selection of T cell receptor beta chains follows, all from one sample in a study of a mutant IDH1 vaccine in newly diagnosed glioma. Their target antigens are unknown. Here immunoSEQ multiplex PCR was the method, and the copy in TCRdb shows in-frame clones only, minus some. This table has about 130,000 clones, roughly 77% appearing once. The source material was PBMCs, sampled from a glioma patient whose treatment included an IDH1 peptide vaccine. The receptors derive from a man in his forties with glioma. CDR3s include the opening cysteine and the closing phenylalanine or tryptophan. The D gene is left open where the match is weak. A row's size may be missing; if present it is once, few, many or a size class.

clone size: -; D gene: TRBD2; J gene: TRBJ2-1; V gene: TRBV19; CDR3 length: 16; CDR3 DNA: TGTGCCAGTAGTATTGGCCCTAGCGGTTCCTACAATGAGCAGTTCTTC; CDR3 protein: CASSIGPSGSYNEQFF
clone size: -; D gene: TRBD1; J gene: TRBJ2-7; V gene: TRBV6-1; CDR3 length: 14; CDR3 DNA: TGTGCCACCCGCCTGGGACAGGGAGACTACGAGCAGTACTTC; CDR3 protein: CATRLGQGDYEQYF
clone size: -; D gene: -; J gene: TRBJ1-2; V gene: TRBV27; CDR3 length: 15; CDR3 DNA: TGTGCCAGCAGTTTATTTGGGCCCCGGTACGATGGCTACACCTTC; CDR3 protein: CASSLFGPRYDGYTF
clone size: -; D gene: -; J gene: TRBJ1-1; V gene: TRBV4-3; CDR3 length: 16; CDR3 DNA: TGCGCCAGCAGCCAAGTAATGGGGGCTTTGAACACTGAAGCTTTCTTT; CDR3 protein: CASSQVMGALNTEAFF
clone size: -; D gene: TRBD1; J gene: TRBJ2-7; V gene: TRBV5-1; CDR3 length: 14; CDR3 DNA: TGCGCCAGCAGCTCGGGACAGGGCAGTTACGAGCAGTACTTC; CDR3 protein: CASSSGQGSYEQYF
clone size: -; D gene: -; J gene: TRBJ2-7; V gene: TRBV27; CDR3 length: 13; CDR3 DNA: TGTGCCAGCAGTTTAGGGTCCGGGTACGAGCAGTACTTC; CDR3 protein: CASSLGSGYEQYF
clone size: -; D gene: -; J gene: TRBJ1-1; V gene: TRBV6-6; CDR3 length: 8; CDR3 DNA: TGTGCCAGCTTTAGGGCTTTCTTT; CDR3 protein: CASFRAFF
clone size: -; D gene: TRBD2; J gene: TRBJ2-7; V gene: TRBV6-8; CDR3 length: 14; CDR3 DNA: TGTGCCAGCAGTTGGACTAGCGGGGGATACGAGCAGTACTTC; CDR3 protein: CASSWTSGGYEQYF
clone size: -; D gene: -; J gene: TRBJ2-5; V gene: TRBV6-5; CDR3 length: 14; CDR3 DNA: TGTGCCAGCAGTTACAGGGGGGGCCAAGAGACCCAGTACTTC; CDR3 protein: CASSYRGGQETQYF
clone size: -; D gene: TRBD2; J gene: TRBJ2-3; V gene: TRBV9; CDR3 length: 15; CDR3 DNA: TGTGCCAGCTCCTTATCTAGCGGGAGGGGAGATACGCAGTATTTT; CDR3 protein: CASSLSSGRGDTQYF
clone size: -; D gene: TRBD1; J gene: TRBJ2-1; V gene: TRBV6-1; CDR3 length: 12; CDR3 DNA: TGTGCCGGCCAGGGGGCCTTGAAGGAGCAGTTCTTC; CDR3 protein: CAGQGALKEQFF
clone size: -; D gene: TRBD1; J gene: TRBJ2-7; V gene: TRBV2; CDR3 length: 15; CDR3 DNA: TGTGCCAGCAGCGACAGGGGAGATGCCGGGGGAGAGCAGTACTTC; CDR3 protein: CASSDRGDAGGEQYF
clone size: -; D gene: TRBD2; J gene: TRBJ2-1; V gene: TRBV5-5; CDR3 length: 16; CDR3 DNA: TGTGCCAGCAGCGATGGACTAGCGGGAGTAGTGGAGGAGCAGTTCTTC; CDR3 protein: CASSDGLAGVVEEQFF
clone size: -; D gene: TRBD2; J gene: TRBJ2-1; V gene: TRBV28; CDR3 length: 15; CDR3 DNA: TGTGCCAGCAGTTCACTAGCGGGAGGTCCCAATGAGCAGTTCTTC; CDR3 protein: CASSSLAGGPNEQFF
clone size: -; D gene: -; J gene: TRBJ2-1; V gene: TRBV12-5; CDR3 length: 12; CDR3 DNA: TGTGCTAGTGGTTTTGGCTACAATGAGCAGTTCTTC; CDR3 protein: CASGFGYNEQFF
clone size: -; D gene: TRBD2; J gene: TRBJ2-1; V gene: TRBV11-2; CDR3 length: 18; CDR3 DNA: TGTGCCAGCAGCTTAGCAATAAGCGGGAGAGTTTCCTACAATGAGCAGTTCTTC; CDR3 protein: CASSLAISGRVSYNEQFF
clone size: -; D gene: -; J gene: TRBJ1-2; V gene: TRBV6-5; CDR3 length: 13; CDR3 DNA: TGTGCCAGCAGTTACGGCGGGAACCAAGGCTACACCTTC; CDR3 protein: CASSYGGNQGYTF
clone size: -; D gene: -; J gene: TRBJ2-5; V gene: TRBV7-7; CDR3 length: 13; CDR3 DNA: TGTGCTAGCAGCTTAGTGGATCAAGAGACCCAGTACTTC; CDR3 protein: CASSLVDQETQYF
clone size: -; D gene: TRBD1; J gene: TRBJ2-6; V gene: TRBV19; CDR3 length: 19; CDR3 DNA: TGTGCCAGTAGTATTCTTCGACAGGGGGCTTGGACTGGGGCCAACGTCCTGACTTTC; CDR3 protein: CASSILRQGAWTGANVLTF
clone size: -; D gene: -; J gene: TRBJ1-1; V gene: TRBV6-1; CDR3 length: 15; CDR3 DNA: TGTGCCAGCAGGAACAAGGTCGGGGTGAACACTGAAGCTTTCTTT; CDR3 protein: CASRNKVGVNTEAFF
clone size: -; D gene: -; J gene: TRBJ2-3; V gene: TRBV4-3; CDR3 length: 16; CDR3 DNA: TGCGCCAGCAGCCAAGAAGGGGGGAGGTATGCGGATACGCAGTATTTT; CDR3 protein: CASSQEGGRYADTQYF
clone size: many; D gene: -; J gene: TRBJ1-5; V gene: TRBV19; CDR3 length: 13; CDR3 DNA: TGTGCCAGTAAGAGGCCAGGGGACCAGCCCCAGCATTTT; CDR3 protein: CASKRPGDQPQHF
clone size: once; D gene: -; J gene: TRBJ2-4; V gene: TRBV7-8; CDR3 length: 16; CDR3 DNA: TGTGCCAGCAGCTTAATGGGCAGCGTAGCCAAAAACATTCAGTACTTC; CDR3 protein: CASSLMGSVAKNIQYF
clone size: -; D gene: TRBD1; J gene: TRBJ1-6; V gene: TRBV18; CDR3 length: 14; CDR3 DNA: TGTGCCAGCTCACCGGGACAGCTTTATTCACCCCTCCACTTT; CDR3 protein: CASSPGQLYSPLHF
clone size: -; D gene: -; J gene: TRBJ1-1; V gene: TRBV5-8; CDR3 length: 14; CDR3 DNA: TGTGCCAGCAGCTTGGGGTGGGCGAGGGGTGAAGCTTTCTTT; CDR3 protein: CASSLGWARGEAFF
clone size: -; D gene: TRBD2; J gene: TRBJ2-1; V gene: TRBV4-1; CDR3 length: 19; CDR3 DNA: TGCGCCAGCACACTCTCGACTAGCGGGGGGTACCGCTCCTACAATGAGCAGTTCTTC; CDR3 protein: CASTLSTSGGYRSYNEQFF
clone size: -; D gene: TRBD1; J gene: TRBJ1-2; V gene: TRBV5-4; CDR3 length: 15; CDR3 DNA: TGTGCCAGCAGTTCGGACAGGGCCGCTAACTATGGCTACACCTTC; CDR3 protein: CASSSDRAANYGYTF
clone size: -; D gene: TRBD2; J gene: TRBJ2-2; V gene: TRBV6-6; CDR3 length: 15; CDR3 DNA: TGTGCCAGCAGAGGGGGACTAGCGGGAACCGGGGAGCTGTTTTTT; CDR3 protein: CASRGGLAGTGELFF
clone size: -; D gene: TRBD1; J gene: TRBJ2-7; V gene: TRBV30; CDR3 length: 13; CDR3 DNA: TGTGCCTGGAAATTACAGGGGCCTGGGGAGCAGTACTTC; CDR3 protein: CAWKLQGPGEQYF
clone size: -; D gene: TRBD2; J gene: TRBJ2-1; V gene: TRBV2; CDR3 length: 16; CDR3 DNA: TGTGCCAGCAGTTTAAGCGGGGGGGTCTCCTACAATGAGCAGTTCTTC; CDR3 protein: CASSLSGGVSYNEQFF
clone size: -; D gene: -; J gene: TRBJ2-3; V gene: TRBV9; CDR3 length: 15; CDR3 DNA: TGTGCCAGCAGCGTAGCTGGAGGGCCCACAGATACGCAGTATTTT; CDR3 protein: CASSVAGGPTDTQYF
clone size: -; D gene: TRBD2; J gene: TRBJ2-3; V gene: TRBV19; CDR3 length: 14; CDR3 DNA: TGTGCCAGTAGGTTGGCGGGGGGCGGAAATACGCAGTATTTT; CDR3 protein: CASRLAGGGNTQYF
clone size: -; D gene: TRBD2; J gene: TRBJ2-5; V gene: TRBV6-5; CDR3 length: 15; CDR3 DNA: TGTGCCAGCAGGGAACGGGGGGGCCCGGGAGAGACCCAGTACTTC; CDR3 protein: CASRERGGPGETQYF
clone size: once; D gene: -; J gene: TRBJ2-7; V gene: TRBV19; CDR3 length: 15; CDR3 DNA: TGTGCCAGTAGTATAGCGGGGAGGGGGCTACGGGAGCAGTACTTC; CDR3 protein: CASSIAGRGLREQYF
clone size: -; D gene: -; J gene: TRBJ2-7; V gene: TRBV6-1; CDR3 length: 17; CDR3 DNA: TGTGCCAGCAGTGATCGATCCGGGACCTCAGGGGCCTACGAGCAGTACTTC; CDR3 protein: CASSDRSGTSGAYEQYF
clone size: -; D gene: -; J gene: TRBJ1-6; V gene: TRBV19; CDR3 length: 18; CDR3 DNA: TGTGCCAGTAGTCCCGAACGGTTGACACGGCGCGCAAATTCACCCCTCCACTTT; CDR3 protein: CASSPERLTRRANSPLHF
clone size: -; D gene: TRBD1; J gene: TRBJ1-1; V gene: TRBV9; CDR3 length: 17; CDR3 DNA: TGTGCCAGCAGCGTGGGGGGACAGGGGGCCCTGGGAACTGAAGCTTTCTTT; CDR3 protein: CASSVGGQGALGTEAFF
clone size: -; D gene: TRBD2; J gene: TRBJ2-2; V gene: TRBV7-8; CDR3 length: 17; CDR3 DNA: TGTGCCAGCAGCTTAGATGTACTAGCGGGGGCCGTGGGGGAGCTGTTTTTT; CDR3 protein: CASSLDVLAGAVGELFF
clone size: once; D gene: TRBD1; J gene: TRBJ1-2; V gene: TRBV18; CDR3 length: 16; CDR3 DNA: TGTGCCAGCTCACCACCGGTCAGAAACAGGGGGCAAGGCTACACCTTC; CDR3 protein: CASSPPVRNRGQGYTF
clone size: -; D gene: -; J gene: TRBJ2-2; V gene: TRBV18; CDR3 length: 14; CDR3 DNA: TGTGCCAGCTCACCTTCGGGAGTCACCGGGGAGCTGTTTTTT; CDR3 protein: CASSPSGVTGELFF
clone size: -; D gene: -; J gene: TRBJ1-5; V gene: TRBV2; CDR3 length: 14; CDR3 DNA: TGTGCCAGCAGTTCGGTGGATAGCAATCAGCCCCAGCATTTT; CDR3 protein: CASSSVDSNQPQHF
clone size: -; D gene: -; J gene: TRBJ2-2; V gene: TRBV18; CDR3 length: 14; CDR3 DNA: TGTGCCGGATTGAACCTAGCGAACACCGGGGAGCTGTTTTTT; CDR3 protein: CAGLNLANTGELFF